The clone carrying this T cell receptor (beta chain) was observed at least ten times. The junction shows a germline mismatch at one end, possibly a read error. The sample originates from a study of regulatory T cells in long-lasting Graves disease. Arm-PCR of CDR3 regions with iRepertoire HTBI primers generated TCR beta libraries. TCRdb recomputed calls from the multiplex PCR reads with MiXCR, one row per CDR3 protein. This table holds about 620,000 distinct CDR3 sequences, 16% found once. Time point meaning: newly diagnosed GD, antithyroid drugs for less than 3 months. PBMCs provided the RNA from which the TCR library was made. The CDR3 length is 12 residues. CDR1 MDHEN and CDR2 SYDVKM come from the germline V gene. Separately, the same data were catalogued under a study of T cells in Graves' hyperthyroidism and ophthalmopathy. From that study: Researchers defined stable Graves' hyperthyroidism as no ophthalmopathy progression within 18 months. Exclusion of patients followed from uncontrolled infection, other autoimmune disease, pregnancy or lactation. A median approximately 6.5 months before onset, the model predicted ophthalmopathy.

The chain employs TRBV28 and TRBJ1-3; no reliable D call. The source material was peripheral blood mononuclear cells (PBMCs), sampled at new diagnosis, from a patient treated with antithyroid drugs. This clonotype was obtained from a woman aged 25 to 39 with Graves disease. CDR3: CASSLFGNTIYF. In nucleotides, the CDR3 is TGTGCCAGCAGCTTATTCGGAAACACCATATATTTT.